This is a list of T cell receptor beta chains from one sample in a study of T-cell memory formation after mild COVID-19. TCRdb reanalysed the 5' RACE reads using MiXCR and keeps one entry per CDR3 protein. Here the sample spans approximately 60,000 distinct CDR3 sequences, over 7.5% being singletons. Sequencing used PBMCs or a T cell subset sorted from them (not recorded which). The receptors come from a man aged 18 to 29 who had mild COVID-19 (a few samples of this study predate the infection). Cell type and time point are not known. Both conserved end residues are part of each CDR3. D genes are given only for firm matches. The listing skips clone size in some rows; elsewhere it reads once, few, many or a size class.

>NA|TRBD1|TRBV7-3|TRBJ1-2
TGTGCCAGCAGCTCAGGGACAGGGTTGGGTGGCTACACCTTC
CASSSGTGLGGYTF
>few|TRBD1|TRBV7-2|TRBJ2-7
TGTGCCAGCAGCAAACAGGGGTTCAACAGCGAGCAGTACTTC
CASSKQGFNSEQYF
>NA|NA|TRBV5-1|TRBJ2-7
TGCGCCAGCAGGAGTTCCTCGAGCTCCTACGAGCAGTACTTC
CASRSSSSSYEQYF
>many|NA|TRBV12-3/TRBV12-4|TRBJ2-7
TGTGCCAGCAGCTCCGGGCGGTCGTACGAGCAGTACTTC
CASSSGRSYEQYF
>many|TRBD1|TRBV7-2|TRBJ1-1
TGTGCCAGCAGCTTCGGACAGGACACTGAAGCTTTCTTT
CASSFGQDTEAFF
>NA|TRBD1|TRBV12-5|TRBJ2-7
TGTGCTAGATGGACAGGGAGCCACGAGCAGTACTTC
CARWTGSHEQYF
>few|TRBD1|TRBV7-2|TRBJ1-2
TGTGCCAGCAGTTCGGGACAGGGGGCGCGTGGCTACACCTTC
CASSSGQGARGYTF
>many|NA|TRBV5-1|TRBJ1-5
TGCGCCAGCAGCTTGGACGGGGATAGCAATCAGCCCCAGCATTTT
CASSLDGDSNQPQHF
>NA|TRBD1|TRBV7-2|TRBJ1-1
TGTGCCAGCAGCTTAAATCAGGGTCGGACAGGAGCTTTCTTT
CASSLNQGRTGAFF
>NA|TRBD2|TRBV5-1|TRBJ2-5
TGCGCCAGCAGCTCGGGGGGGACTCAGGAAGAGACCCAGTACTTC
CASSSGGTQEETQYF
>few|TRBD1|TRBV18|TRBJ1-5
TGTGCCAGCTCAGCACAGGGGAACCTAGGTAATCAGCCCCAGCATTTT
CASSAQGNLGNQPQHF
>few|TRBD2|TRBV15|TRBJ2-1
TGTGCCACCAGCAGAGATATGGGACTAGCGCGGAATGAGCAGTTCTTC
CATSRDMGLARNEQFF
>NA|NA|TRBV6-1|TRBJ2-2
TGTGCCAGCGGGAATTCGGTCACCGGGGAGCTGTTTTTT
CASGNSVTGELFF
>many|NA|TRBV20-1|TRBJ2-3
TGCAGTGCTAGGACCCCAGGGGTTACGGCAGATACGCAGTATTTT
CSARTPGVTADTQYF
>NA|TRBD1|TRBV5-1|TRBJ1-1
TGCGCCAGCAGCGTTACAGGGGAAACTGAAGCTTTCTTT
CASSVTGETEAFF
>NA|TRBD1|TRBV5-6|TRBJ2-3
TGTGCCAGCAGCTTGGTTGCTGGGACAGGGATAGATACGCAGTATTTT
CASSLVAGTGIDTQYF
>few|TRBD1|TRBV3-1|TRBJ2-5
TGTGCCAGCAGCCCCACCAGGGGGACACAGACCCAGTACTTC
CASSPTRGTQTQYF
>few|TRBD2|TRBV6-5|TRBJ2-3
TGTGCCAGCAGGGAATCGGGGGGGCGCACAGATACGCAGTATTTT
CASRESGGRTDTQYF
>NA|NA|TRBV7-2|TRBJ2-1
TGTGCCAGCAGCCCCTTACCCAGGGCACATGAGCAGTTCTTC
CASSPLPRAHEQFF
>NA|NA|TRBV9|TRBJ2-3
TGTGCCAGCAGCACCACCCCTTATACGCAGTATTTT
CASSTTPYTQYF
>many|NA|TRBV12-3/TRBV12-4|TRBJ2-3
TGTGCCAGCAGTTTGGGGTCTGAGGATACGCAGTATTTT
CASSLGSEDTQYF
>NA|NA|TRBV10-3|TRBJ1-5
TGTGCCATCAGTGAGTTCCGCAGCAATCAGCCCCAGCATTTT
CAISEFRSNQPQHF
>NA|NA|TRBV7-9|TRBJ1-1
TGTGCCAGCAGCTTAGAAGCTGGGACCGGGAGTTTCTTT
CASSLEAGTGSFF
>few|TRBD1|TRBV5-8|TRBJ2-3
TGTGCCAGCAGCCGGACAGGAACCACAGATACGCAGTATTTT
CASSRTGTTDTQYF
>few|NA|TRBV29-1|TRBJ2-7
TGCAGCGTTGTTGGCGTGGGGAGCTACGAGCAGTACTTC
CSVVGVGSYEQYF
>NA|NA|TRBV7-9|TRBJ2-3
TGTGCCAGCAGCTTAAAGGGGGTTACAGATACGCAGTATTTT
CASSLKGVTDTQYF
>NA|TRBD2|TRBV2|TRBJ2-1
TGTGCCAGCAGACCGGGGGGGAATGAGCAGTTCTTC
CASRPGGNEQFF
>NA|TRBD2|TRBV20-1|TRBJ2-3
TGCAGTGCTGTCCCCGGGACTAGGGGAACAGATACGCAGTATTTT
CSAVPGTRGTDTQYF
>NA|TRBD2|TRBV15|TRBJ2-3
TGTGCCACCAGCACGGGAGGGACTAGCGGGGGCACAGATACGCAGTATTTT
CATSTGGTSGGTDTQYF
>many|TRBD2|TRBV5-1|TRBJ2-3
TGCGCCAGCAGCCACGGGACTAGCGGGGATAGCACAGATACGCAGTATTTT
CASSHGTSGDSTDTQYF
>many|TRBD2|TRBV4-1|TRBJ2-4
TGCGCCAGCAGCCAAACCAGGGCTACTAGCGTTCCAATAGCCAAAAACATTCAGTACTTC
CASSQTRATSVPIAKNIQYF
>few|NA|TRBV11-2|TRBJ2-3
TGTGCCAGCAGCCACGTGGACAGCCTCACAGATACGCAGTATTTT
CASSHVDSLTDTQYF
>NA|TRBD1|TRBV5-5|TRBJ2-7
TGTGCCAGCAGCTTGGGGACAGGGGTAGGCGAGCAGTACTTC
CASSLGTGVGEQYF
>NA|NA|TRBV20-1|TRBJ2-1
TGCAGTGCCTTCTCCAGGGAAGGTTCTTCCTACAATGAGCAGTTCTTC
CSAFSREGSSYNEQFF
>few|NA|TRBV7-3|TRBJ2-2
TGTGCCAGCAGCGACCTAGCCGGGGAGCTGTTTTTT
CASSDLAGELFF
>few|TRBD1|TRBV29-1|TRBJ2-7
TGCAGCGTCGGACAGGGGACCTACGAGCAGTACTTC
CSVGQGTYEQYF
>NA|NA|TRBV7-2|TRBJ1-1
TGTGCCAGCAGCTCCCCCCGGAGGCTTGAAGCTTTCTTT
CASSSPRRLEAFF
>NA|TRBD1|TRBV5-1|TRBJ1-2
TGCGCCAGCAGCCCGAGCCCGGGACAGGCTGGCTACACCTTC
CASSPSPGQAGYTF
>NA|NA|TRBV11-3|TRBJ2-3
TGTGCCAGCAGCCCGTCCAGGATGAGCACAGATACGCAGTATTTT
CASSPSRMSTDTQYF
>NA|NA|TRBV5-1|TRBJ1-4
TGCGCCAGCAGCCCTATGACTCGTCAAACGGGAGAAAAACTGTTTTTT
CASSPMTRQTGEKLFF
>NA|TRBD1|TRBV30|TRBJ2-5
TGTGCCTCGGGACAGACGGTGGAGACCCAGTACTTC
CASGQTVETQYF
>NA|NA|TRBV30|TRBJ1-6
TGTGCCTGGAGTCCGGACGACAATTCACCCCTCCACTTT
CAWSPDDNSPLHF
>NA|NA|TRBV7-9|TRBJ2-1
TGTGCCAGCAGCTACTCGAGGCTCACCTACAATGAGCAGTTCTTC
CASSYSRLTYNEQFF
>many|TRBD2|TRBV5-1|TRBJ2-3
TGCGCCAGCAGCTTGGGGACTAGCGGGGGAGCAGATACGCAGTATTTT
CASSLGTSGGADTQYF
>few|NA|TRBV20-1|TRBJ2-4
TGCAGTGCTCATACAGGGGCGGGAGAGATTCAGTACTTC
CSAHTGAGEIQYF
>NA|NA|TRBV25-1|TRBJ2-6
TGTGCCAGCTCTAAGAGGGGGGCCAACGTCCTGACTTTC
CASSKRGANVLTF
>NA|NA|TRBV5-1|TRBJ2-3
TGCGCCAGCAGATATAGCCTCCCAGATACGCAGTATTTT
CASRYSLPDTQYF
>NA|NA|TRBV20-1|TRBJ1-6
TGCAGTGCTAGAGAGGGACCTAGTAATTCACCCCTCCACTTT
CSAREGPSNSPLHF
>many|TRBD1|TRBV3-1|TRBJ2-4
TGTGCCAGCAGCCCGGGGACAGGGGGCTCTCAGTACTTC
CASSPGTGGSQYF
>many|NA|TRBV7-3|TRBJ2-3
TGTGCCAGCAGCCCCTTTGCGGGGTCAGATACGCAGTATTTT
CASSPFAGSDTQYF
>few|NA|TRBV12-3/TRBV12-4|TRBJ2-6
TGTGCCAGCGGCGGCGGGGTTCGGAGGTCTGGGGCCAACGTCCTGACTTTC
CASGGGVRRSGANVLTF
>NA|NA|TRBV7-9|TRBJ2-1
TGTGCCAGCAGCGTAACAGGGGAGGCACAGTTCTTC
CASSVTGEAQFF
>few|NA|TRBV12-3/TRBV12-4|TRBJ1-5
TGTGCCAGCAGGTCAGGGGTTTCGAGCAATCAGCCCCAGCATTTT
CASRSGVSSNQPQHF
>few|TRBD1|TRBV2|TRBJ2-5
TGTGCCAGCAGGGGGGACAGTCGGGAAGAGACCCAGTACTTC
CASRGDSREETQYF
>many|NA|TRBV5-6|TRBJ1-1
TGTGCCAGCAGCTTGGAAGGGTACGGGACGCCGGCTGAAGCTTTCTTT
CASSLEGYGTPAEAFF
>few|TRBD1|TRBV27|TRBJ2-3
TGTGCCAGCAGTATTAGGACAGGGCGCGGAGATACGCAGTATTTT
CASSIRTGRGDTQYF
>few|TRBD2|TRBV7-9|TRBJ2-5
TGTGCCAGCAGCTCCCCTAAGATGGGACTAGCGCGGGGTAAAGAGACCCAGTACTTC
CASSSPKMGLARGKETQYF
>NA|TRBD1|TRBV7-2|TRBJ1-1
TGTGCCAGCAGCTCTGGGACAGTCGCTGACACTGAAGCTTTCTTT
CASSSGTVADTEAFF
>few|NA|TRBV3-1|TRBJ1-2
TGTGCCAGCAGCCAAGGGGTAGATGGCTACACCTTC
CASSQGVDGYTF
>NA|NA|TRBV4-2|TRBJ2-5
TGTGCCAGCAGCCAAGACTTCCAAGAGACCCAGTACTTC
CASSQDFQETQYF